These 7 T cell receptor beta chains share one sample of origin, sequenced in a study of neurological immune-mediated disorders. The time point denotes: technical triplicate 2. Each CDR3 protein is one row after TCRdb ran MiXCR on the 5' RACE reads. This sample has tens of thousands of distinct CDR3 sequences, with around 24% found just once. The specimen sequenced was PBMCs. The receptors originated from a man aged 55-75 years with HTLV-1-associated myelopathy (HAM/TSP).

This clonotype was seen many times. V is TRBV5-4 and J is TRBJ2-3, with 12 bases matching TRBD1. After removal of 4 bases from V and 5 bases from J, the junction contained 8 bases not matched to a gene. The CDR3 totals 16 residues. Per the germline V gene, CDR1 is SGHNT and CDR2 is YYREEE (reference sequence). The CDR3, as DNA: TGTGCCAGCAGCCCCGGGACAGGGGGCTGGGGAGATACGCAGTATTTT. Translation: CASSPGTGGWGDTQYF.

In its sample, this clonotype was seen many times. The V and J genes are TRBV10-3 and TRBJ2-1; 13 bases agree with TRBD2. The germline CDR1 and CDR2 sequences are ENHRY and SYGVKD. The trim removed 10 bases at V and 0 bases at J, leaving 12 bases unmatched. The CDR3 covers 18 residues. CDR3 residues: CASSPGLAGPSSYNEQFF. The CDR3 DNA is TGTGCCAGTTCCCCGGGACTAGCGGGACCGAGCTCCTACAATGAGCAGTTCTTC.

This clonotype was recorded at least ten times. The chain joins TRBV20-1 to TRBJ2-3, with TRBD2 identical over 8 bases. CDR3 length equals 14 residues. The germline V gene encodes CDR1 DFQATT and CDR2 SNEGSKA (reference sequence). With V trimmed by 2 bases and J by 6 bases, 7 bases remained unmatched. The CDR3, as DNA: TGCAGTGCTAGACCAACTAGCGGTGCCGATACGCAGTATTTT. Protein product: CSARPTSGADTQYF.

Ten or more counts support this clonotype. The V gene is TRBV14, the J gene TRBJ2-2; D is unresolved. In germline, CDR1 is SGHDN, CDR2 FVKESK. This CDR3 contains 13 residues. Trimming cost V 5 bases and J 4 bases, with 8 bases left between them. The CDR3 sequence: CASSVQSTGELFF. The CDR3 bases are TGTGCCAGCAGCGTACAGAGCACCGGGGAGCTGTTTTTT.

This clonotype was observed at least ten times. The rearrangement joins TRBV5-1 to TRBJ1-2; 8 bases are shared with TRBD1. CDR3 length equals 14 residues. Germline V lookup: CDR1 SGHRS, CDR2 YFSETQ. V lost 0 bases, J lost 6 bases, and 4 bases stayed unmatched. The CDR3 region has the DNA TGCGCCAGCAGCTTGGGGACAGGGTCGGATGGCTACACCTTC. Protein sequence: CASSLGTGSDGYTF. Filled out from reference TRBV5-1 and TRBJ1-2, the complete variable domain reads KAGVTQTPRYLIKTRGQQVTLSCSPISGHRSVSWYQQTPGQGLQFLFEYFSETQRNKGNFPGRFSGRQFSNSRSEMNVSTLELGDSALYLCASSLGTGSDGYTFGSGTRLTVV.

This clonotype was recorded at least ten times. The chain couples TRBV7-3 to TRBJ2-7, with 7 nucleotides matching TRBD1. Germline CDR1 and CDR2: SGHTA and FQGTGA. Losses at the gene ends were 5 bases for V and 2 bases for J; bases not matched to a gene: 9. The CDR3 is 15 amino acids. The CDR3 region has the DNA TGTGCCAGCAGCCCCGGGGCAGGGGGTACCTACGAGCAGTACTTC. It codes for CASSPGAGGTYEQYF.

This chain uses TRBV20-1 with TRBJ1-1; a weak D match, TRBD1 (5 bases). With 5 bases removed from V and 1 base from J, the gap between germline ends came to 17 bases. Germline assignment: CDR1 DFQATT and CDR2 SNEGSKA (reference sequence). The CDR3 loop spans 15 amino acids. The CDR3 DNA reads TGCAGTGCTGAGGCTAGACAGTCCTCGAACACTGAAGCTTTCTTT. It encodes CSAEARQSSNTEAFF.